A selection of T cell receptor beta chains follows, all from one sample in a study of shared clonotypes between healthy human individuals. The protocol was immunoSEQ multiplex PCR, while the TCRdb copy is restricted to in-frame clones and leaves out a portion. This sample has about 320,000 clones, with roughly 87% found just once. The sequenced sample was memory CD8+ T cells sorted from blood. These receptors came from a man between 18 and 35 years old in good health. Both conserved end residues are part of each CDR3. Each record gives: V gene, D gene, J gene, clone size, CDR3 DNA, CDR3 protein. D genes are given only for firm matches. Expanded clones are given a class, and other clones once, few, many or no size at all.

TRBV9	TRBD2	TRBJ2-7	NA	TGTGCCAGCAGCGAAACTAGCGGGAGTTACGAGCAGTACTTC	CASSETSGSYEQYF
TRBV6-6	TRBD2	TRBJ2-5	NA	TGTGCCAGCAGTCAAGACACTAGCGGCGAGACCCAGTACTTC	CASSQDTSGETQYF
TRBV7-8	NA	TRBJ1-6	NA	TGTGCCAGCAGCCCCTCCGGGAATCCTAGGGATAATTCACCCCTCCACTTT	CASSPSGNPRDNSPLHF
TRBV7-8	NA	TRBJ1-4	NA	TGTGCCAGCAGCCACACGGGAACTAATGAAAAACTGTTTTTT	CASSHTGTNEKLFF
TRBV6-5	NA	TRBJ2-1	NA	TGTGCCAGCGCTACGGGGTCCTACAATGAGCAGTTCTTC	CASATGSYNEQFF
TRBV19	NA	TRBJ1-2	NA	TGTGCCAGTAGTATTGACTATGGCTACACCTTC	CASSIDYGYTF
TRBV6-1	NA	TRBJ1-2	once	TGTGCCAGCATCGAGGGAGGGCTTAGTGGCTACACCTTC	CASIEGGLSGYTF
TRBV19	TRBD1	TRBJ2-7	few	TGTGCCAGTAGTTCCTCCGGGACAGGCTACGAGCAGTACTTC	CASSSSGTGYEQYF
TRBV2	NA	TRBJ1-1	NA	TGTGCCAGCAGTGAAGCGGAGGGGTTCAACACTGAAGCTTTCTTT	CASSEAEGFNTEAFF
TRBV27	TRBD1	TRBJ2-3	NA	TGTGCCAGCAGTTTAGGGACAGGGTACACAGATACGCAGTATTTT	CASSLGTGYTDTQYF
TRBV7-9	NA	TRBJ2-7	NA	TGTGCCAGCAGCCTAGGGACCGAGCAGTACTTC	CASSLGTEQYF
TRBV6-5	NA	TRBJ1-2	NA	TGTGCCAGCAGTTACTCTGCAGCCTCGGGTGGCTACACCTTC	CASSYSAASGGYTF
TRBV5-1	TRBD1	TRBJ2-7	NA	TGCGCCAGCAGCTTCCACCGGGACAGCCCCTACGAGCAGTACTTC	CASSFHRDSPYEQYF
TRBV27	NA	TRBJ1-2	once	TGTGCCAGCAGGGGGGCTGGTTCGAACTATGGCTACACCTTC	CASRGAGSNYGYTF
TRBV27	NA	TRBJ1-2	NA	TGTGCCAGCAGGGCGACAGGTAACCTCTATGGCTACACCTTC	CASRATGNLYGYTF
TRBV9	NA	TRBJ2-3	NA	TGTGCCAGCAGCTCCGAGAGTCTGACTAGCACAGATACGCAGTATTTT	CASSSESLTSTDTQYF
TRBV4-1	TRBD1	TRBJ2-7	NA	TGCGCCAGCAGCCTTACCGCCGGGACAGGGATCTTCAACGAGCAGTACTTC	CASSLTAGTGIFNEQYF
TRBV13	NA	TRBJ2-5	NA	TGTGCCAGCAGCTTAGGCGTGGGGTACCAAGAGACCCAGTACTTC	CASSLGVGYQETQYF
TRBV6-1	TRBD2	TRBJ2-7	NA	TGTGCCAGCGGTAACAGCGGGGGTGGCTACGAGCAGTACTTC	CASGNSGGGYEQYF
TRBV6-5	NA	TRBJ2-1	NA	TGTGCCAGCAGTTATGGGGCGACAAACAATGAGCAGTTCTTC	CASSYGATNNEQFF
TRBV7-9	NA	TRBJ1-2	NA	TGTGCCAGCAGTCCCACCCTACCTGGGGGCTCTAACTATGGCTACACCTTC	CASSPTLPGGSNYGYTF
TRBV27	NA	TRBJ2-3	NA	TGTGCCAGCAGTTCGCGACTAGTTAGGAAGACAGATACGCAGTATTTT	CASSSRLVRKTDTQYF
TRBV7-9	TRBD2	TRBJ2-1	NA	TGTGCCAGCAGCTTAACTAGCGGGGAATACAATGAGCAGTTCTTC	CASSLTSGEYNEQFF
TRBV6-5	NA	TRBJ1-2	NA	TGTGCCAGCAGTTACGAGGTTAACTATGGCTACACCTTC	CASSYEVNYGYTF
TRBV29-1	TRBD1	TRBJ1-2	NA	TGCAGCGTTGAAGACGACAGGGGGGCTGGCTACACCTTC	CSVEDDRGAGYTF
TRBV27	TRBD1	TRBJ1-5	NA	TGTGCCAGCAGCCCGACAGGGTCTAATCAGCCCCAGCATTTT	CASSPTGSNQPQHF
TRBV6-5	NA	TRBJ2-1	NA	TGTGCCAGCAGTTACTCCATAGGGGAAATCTACAATGAGCAGTTCTTC	CASSYSIGEIYNEQFF
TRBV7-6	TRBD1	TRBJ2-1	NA	TGTGCCAGCAGCTTAGGACAGGGAAGCTCCTACAATGAGCAGTTCTTC	CASSLGQGSSYNEQFF